The 25 T cell receptor beta chains reported below all come from one sample, sequenced in a study of blood T cell repertoires in COVID-19. Profiled with immunoSEQ multiplex PCR; TCRdb holds only in-frame clones, not every one. The sample lists around 180,000 clones, approximately 85% occurring once. Sequenced sample: peripheral blood. The receptors were gathered from an elderly man with COVID-19, enrolled during active disease.

This clone was counted a single time. As DNA, the CDR3 is TGTGCCAGCAGCTTATCGGGACTCCTGTACGGCTCTGGGGCCAACGTCCTGACTTTC. This encodes CASSLSGLLYGSGANVLTF. V is TRBV7-2 and J is TRBJ2-6; possibly TRBD2 for D (6 bases). The CDR3 is 19 amino acids. Germline values: CDR1 SGHTA, CDR2 FQGNSA. The ends were cut back, 2 bases at V and 0 bases at J, with 17 bases in the middle.

The gene calls are TRBV7-3 and TRBJ2-3, with D unresolved. The V end lost 1 base, the J end lost 4 bases, and 6 bases lay between the germline ends. The CDR3 runs to 13 residues. The V gene's germline CDR1 is SGHTA and CDR2 FQGTGA. The CDR3 loop reads CASSLIRSDTQYF. Here the CDR3 DNA reads TGTGCCAGCAGCTTAATCAGATCAGATACGCAGTATTTT. Full variable domain (rest looked up from reference TRBV7-3 and TRBJ2-3): GAGVSQTPSNKVTEKGKYVELRCDPISGHTALYWYRQSLGQGPEFLIYFQGTGAADDSGLPNDRFFAVRPEGSVSTLKIQRTERGDSAVYLCASSLIRSDTQYFGPGTRLTVL.

V gene TRBV19 combines with J gene TRBJ1-5, with D maybe TRBD1 (6 bases). CDR1 and CDR2 (germline): LNHDA, SQIVND (reference sequence). The CDR3 is 13 residues long. Trimming took 5 bases from V and 7 from J, leaving 12 bases between them. This chain's CDR3 is CASSVQGWQPQHF. CDR3 bases: TGTGCCAGTAGTGTACAGGGTTGGCAGCCCCAGCATTTT.

The V gene is TRBV5-5, the J gene TRBJ2-3, with D uncertain. The V end was cut by 2 bases, the J end by 4 bases, with 8 bases between. CDR3 length: 13 residues. The V gene's germline CDR1 is SGHKS and CDR2 YYEKEE (reference sequence). Written as DNA, the CDR3 is TGTGCCAGCAGCTTTCAGGTCGCAGATACGCAGTATTTT. As protein: CASSFQVADTQYF.

The V and J genes are TRBV2 and TRBJ2-1; D might be TRBD2 (5 bases). CDR3 length: 15 amino acids. V lost 6 bases to trimming and J lost 7 bases, with 19 bases between them. Germline V gene lookup returns CDR1 SNHLY and CDR2 FYNNEI. In DNA form, the CDR3 reads TGTGCCAGCAGGGCAGGTAGCGCGGGTTGGAATGAGCAGTTCTTC. Its protein is CASRAGSAGWNEQFF. The complete variable domain, with remaining parts taken from reference TRBV2 and TRBJ2-1, reads EPEVTQTPSHQVTQMGQEVILRCVPISNHLYFYWYRQILGQKVEFLVSFYNNEISEKSEIFDDQFSVERPDGSNFTLKIRSTKLEDSAMYFCASRAGSAGWNEQFFGPGTRLTVL.

This sequence joins TRBV6-1 and TRBJ1-6, with D possibly being TRBD1 (5 bases). The CDR3 has 17 amino acids. Germline CDR1 reads MNHNS; CDR2 reads SASEGT. V was pared by 3 bases and J by 4 bases, with 16 bases between. CDR3 residues: CASSDPREGSYNSPLHF. As DNA, the CDR3 is TGTGCCAGCAGTGACCCCCGGGAGGGGTCATATAATTCACCCCTCCACTTT.

For this clone: Other DNA sequences in this sample translate to the same CDR3. This chain uses TRBV6-1 with TRBJ1-5; the D gene is possibly TRBD1 (6 bases). Germline V gene data show CDR1 as MNHNS and CDR2 as SASEGT. Trimming removed 3 bases at V and 4 bases at J, with 7 bases between. The CDR3 has 13 residues. The CDR3, as DNA: TGTGCCAGCAGTGACCAGGGGAATCAGCCCCAGCATTTT. Translated: CASSDQGNQPQHF.

The chain combines TRBV19 with TRBJ2-2; D uncertain. The ends were cut back, 11 bases at V and 3 bases at J, with 10 bases in the middle. The CDR3 sequence is 12 residues long. CDR1 and CDR2 (germline): LNHDA, SQIVND (reference sequence). CDR3 bases: TGTGCCGTCCGGTCGGACACCGGGGAGCTGTTTTTT. Protein: CAVRSDTGELFF.

The chain is built from TRBV2 and TRBJ1-5; TRBD1 matches at 10 bases. Germline loops: CDR1 SNHLY, CDR2 FYNNEI. The V segment lost 7 bases and the J segment 3 bases; nucleotides outside the gene matches: 3. CDR3 length: 14 residues. The CDR3 DNA reads TGTGCCAGCAATCGACAGGGGGCCAATCAGCCCCAGCATTTT. It specifies CASNRQGANQPQHF.

There are a few counts of this clone. The chain has TRBV7-3 and TRBJ2-7, with 8 bases that match TRBD1. The trim removed 6 bases at V and 5 bases at J, leaving 9 bases unmatched. The CDR3 covers 14 residues. Germline V gene sequence: CDR1 SGHTA, CDR2 FQGTGA. CDR3 region: CASRSRTGLNEQYF. The CDR3 DNA is TGTGCCAGCAGGTCGAGGACAGGGCTCAACGAGCAGTACTTC.

V gene TRBV2 combines with J gene TRBJ1-2; D ambiguous. Germline V gene data show CDR1 as SNHLY and CDR2 as FYNNEI. V shed 4 bases and J shed 3 bases, with 6 bases lying between them. The CDR3 length is 12 residues. The DNA of the CDR3 is TGTGCCAGCAGTGCCACAGACTATGGCTACACCTTC. This sequence encodes CASSATDYGYTF.

The CDR3 loop reads CASSPPGQGNYEQYF. CDR3 coding DNA: TGTGCCAGCAGCCCTCCGGGACAGGGCAACTACGAGCAGTACTTC. The chain combines TRBV5-4 with TRBJ2-7; 9 nucleotides align to TRBD1. This CDR3 has 15 residues. V shed 4 bases, J shed 3 bases, and the junction held 8 bases outside the gene matches. CDR1 and CDR2 from the germline V gene are SGHNT and YYREEE (reference sequence).

This chain uses TRBV5-1 with TRBJ2-2; TRBD2 agrees at 13 bases. The CDR3 length is 18 residues. CDR1 is SGHRS and CDR2 is YFSETQ in the germline V gene. V lost 4 bases, J lost 0 bases, and 6 bases stayed unmatched. This CDR3 is CASSRTSGGPTNTGELFF. The CDR3, as DNA: TGCGCCAGCAGCCGGACTAGCGGGGGCCCTACGAACACCGGGGAGCTGTTTTTT.

The J gene is TRBJ2-3, the V gene TRBV5-1; D is undetermined. The CDR3 contains 13 residues. In germline, CDR1 is SGHRS, CDR2 YFSETQ. The germline V and J ends were trimmed by 1 base and 5 bases, with 8 bases remaining between them. CDR3 region: CASSLRTRDTQYF. In DNA, the CDR3 is TGCGCCAGCAGCTTGAGAACGAGAGATACGCAGTATTTT.

CDR3 loop: CASSPTPISGNTIYF. Written as DNA, the CDR3 is TGCGCCAGCAGCCCTACCCCCATCTCTGGAAACACCATATATTTT. The J gene is TRBJ1-3, the V gene TRBV5-1; D gene uncertain. Germline V CDR1 and CDR2: SGHRS, YFSETQ. V lost 4 bases, J lost 0 bases, and 11 bases lay in between. The CDR3 totals 15 residues.

The CDR3 DNA reads as TGTGCCAGCAGCCAAGGGAGTAAAGAGACCCAGTACTTC. Residues: CASSQGSKETQYF. The chain links TRBV4-2 to TRBJ2-5; D is undetermined. The V and J ends lost 1 base and 3 bases respectively, with 6 bases between them. Germline CDR1 and CDR2: LGHNA and YNFKEQ. The CDR3 has 13 amino acids.

The J gene is TRBJ1-1, the V gene TRBV15; a possible D gene is TRBD1 (5 bases). The ends were cut back, 5 bases at V and 4 bases at J, with 17 bases in the middle. Germline V gene sequence: CDR1 LNHNV, CDR2 YYDKDF (reference sequence). The CDR3 runs to 15 residues. Written as DNA, the CDR3 is TGTGCCACCAGCCCAAATCCGGGGGAGGGCACTGAAGCTTTCTTT. This translates into CATSPNPGEGTEAFF.

V and J are TRBV4-2 and TRBJ2-7; 11 bases are shared with TRBD1. This CDR3 region has 16 residues. With 4 bases clipped from V and 4 bases from J, the junction kept 9 bases outside the gene matches. Germline V gives CDR1 LGHNA, CDR2 YNFKEQ. CDR3 nucleotides: TGTGCCAGCAGCCTGGCCATAGGACAGGGGGCTTACGAGCAGTACTTC. Translation gives CASSLAIGQGAYEQYF.

This chain uses TRBV6-5 with TRBJ1-5; weak D call: TRBD1 (6 bases). V lost 8 bases, J lost 1 base, and 12 bases lay in between. The CDR3 consists of 14 residues. Germline assignment: CDR1 MNHEY and CDR2 SVGAGI. CDR3: CASQDSMSNQPQHF. The CDR3 DNA sequence: TGTGCCAGCCAGGACAGTATGAGCAATCAGCCCCAGCATTTT.

The V and J genes are TRBV18 and TRBJ1-1; 7 bases fit TRBD1. The CDR3 sequence is 12 residues long. Losses at the gene ends were 5 bases for V and 7 bases for J; bases not matched to a gene: 4. In germline, CDR1 is KGHSH, CDR2 LQKENI. CDR3 protein: CASSSDRVEAFF. In nucleotides, the CDR3 is TGTGCCAGCTCATCCGACAGGGTTGAAGCTTTCTTT.

The chain links TRBV5-1 to TRBJ2-1, with TRBD1 matching 12 bases. Germline values: CDR1 SGHRS, CDR2 YFSETQ. V trimming: 4 bases; J trimming: 2 bases; junction bases outside the gene matches: 4. CDR3 length equals 16 residues. The CDR3 sequence is CASSRGQGAAYNEQFF. The CDR3 DNA sequence: TGCGCCAGCAGCAGGGGACAGGGGGCGGCCTACAATGAGCAGTTCTTC. Looking up the rest from reference TRBV5-1 and TRBJ2-1 gives the full variable domain: KAGVTQTPRYLIKTRGQQVTLSCSPISGHRSVSWYQQTPGQGLQFLFEYFSETQRNKGNFPGRFSGRQFSNSRSEMNVSTLELGDSALYLCASSRGQGAAYNEQFFGPGTRLTVL.

This clone was observed a single time. CDR3: CAISEARGTDTQYF. DNA for the CDR3: TGTGCCATCAGTGAGGCTAGAGGCACAGATACGCAGTATTTT. The V call is TRBV10-3, the J call TRBJ2-3; no clear D. The CDR3 has 14 residues. Trimming stripped 2 bases from V and 1 base from J, with 7 bases between. Germline lookup yields CDR1 ENHRY and CDR2 SYGVKD.

The chain recombines TRBV3-1 (or the pseudogene TRBV3-2) with TRBJ1-1, with D perhaps matching TRBD1 (6 bases). The CDR3 consists of 12 residues. CDR1 and CDR2 from the germline V gene are LGHDT and YNNKEL (reference sequence). Trimming took 2 bases from V and 10 from J, leaving 11 bases between them. DNA for the CDR3: TGTGCCAGCAGCCAAAACAGGGTTGGAGCTTTCTTT. Its protein product is CASSQNRVGAFF.

This clone has just a few counts. The rearrangement joins TRBV6-1 to TRBJ1-6; maybe TRBD1 (6 bases). The CDR3 sequence is 16 residues long. Germline assignment: CDR1 MNHNS and CDR2 SASEGT. Trimming left V 4 bases short and J 0 bases short, with 10 bases between. CDR3 nucleotides: TGTGCCAGCAGTGGAGACAGGAGCTCCTATAATTCACCCCTCCACTTT. Its translation is CASSGDRSSYNSPLHF.

This chain links TRBV11-3 with TRBJ1-2, with 7 nucleotides matching TRBD1. The CDR3 is 13 residues long. The V and J ends lost 5 bases and 1 base, in that order; junction bases with no gene match: 1. Germline V lookup: CDR1 SGHNT, CDR2 YENEEA. The CDR3 DNA follows: TGTGCCAGCAGCCGGGACAGTAACTATGGCTACACCTTC. Protein product: CASSRDSNYGYTF.